Shown below are 24 T cell receptor beta chains from a single sample sequenced in a study of T cell repertoires in cytomegalovirus infection. TCRdb recomputed calls from the reads with MiXCR, one row per CDR3 protein. Among some 700,000 distinct CDR3 sequences listed, approximately 34% were seen once. Source material: PBMCs. The source is a human donor in good health (CMV status not recorded). Some clones in this sample may be carry-over from other donors' samples.

The sample holds many counts of this clonotype. The rearrangement joins TRBV12-3 or TRBV12-4 to TRBJ1-5; D is unresolved. The germline V and J ends were trimmed by 2 bases and 8 bases, with 22 bases remaining between them. CDR3 length: 17 amino acids. CDR3 bases: TGTGCCAGCAGTTTACGGGCTCCGGCCGTGGAGATTAAGCCCCAGCATTTT. It translates to CASSLRAPAVEIKPQHF.

The chain has TRBV28 and TRBJ2-1; either TRBD1 or TRBD2 may fit D (5 bases each). The CDR3 totals 17 residues. Germline CDR1 reads MDHEN; CDR2 reads SYDVKM. The germline V and J ends were trimmed by 1 base and 9 bases, with 22 bases remaining between them. The CDR3 DNA sequence: TGTGCCAGCAGTTTATATATTGGGACCGGGGCCTACGGTGAGCAGTTCTTC. This codes for CASSLYIGTGAYGEQFF.

The chain joins TRBV7-9 to TRBJ1-6, with 8 nucleotides matching TRBD1. Germline trimming cut 2 bases from V and 10 bases from J; bases unmatched to any gene: 4. The CDR3 sequence is 14 residues long. Germline CDR1 is SEHNR and CDR2 is FQNEAQ (reference sequence). The CDR3 sequence is CASSLHRGRSPLHF. The CDR3 DNA reads TGTGCCAGCAGCTTACACAGGGGGAGATCACCCCTCCACTTT.

As regards this clonotype: Sequence at one end of the junction differs from germline and may be a read error. The chain is built from TRBV28 and TRBJ1-1; no firm D call. Germline loops: CDR1 MDHEN, CDR2 SYDVKM. The CDR3 loop spans 15 amino acids. The CDR3 reads CARSLGSRENTEAFF. For the CDR3, the DNA is TGTGCCAGAAGTTTAGGCTCCCGGGAGAACACTGAAGCTTTCTTT. The whole variable domain, filled in from reference TRBV28 and TRBJ1-1, reads DVKVTQSSRYLVKRTGEKVFLECVQDMDHENMFWYRQDPGLGLRLIYFSYDVKMKEKGDIPEGYSVSREKKERFSLILESASTNQTSMYLCARSLGSRENTEAFFGQGTRLTVV.

This sequence joins TRBV11-2 and TRBJ1-4, with D unclear. Trimming took off 4 bases at V and 8 bases at J, with 17 bases between the two ends. Germline V gene data show CDR1 as SGHAT and CDR2 as FQNNGV. The CDR3 has 15 residues. CDR3 region: CASSSGRVSLEKLFF. The DNA for the CDR3 is TGTGCCAGCAGCTCCGGGCGAGTTTCTTTGGAAAAACTGTTTTTT.

J is TRBJ2-3 and V is TRBV28, with D possibly matching TRBD1 (5 bases). The ends were cut back, 4 bases at V and 6 bases at J, with 14 bases in the middle. Germline V gene data show CDR1 as MDHEN and CDR2 as SYDVKM. The length of the CDR3 is 14 residues. The CDR3 bases are TGTGCCAGCAGTTATAGGACACCGAGGGATACGCAGTATTTT. Translated: CASSYRTPRDTQYF.

The chain uses TRBV15 and TRBJ1-1; D is uncertain. The V end lost 8 bases, the J end lost 2 bases, and 12 bases lay between the germline ends. There are 13 residues in the CDR3. Germline-derived CDR1 and CDR2 are LNHNV and YYDKDF (reference sequence). The CDR3 DNA reads TGTGCCACCGGACTACAAAGAAACACTGAAGCTTTCTTT. Encoded protein: CATGLQRNTEAFF.

As regards this clonotype: The CDR3 does not end in the conserved phenylalanine or tryptophan, so this is likely a read error. The chain employs TRBV4-1 and TRBJ1-5; D might be TRBD1 (6 bases). Germline V gives CDR1 MGHRA, CDR2 YSYEKL. This CDR3 spans 20 amino acids. CDR3 in DNA: TGCGCCAGCATCCAAGGCCCCCTCACAGGGAAGGGGACTAGCAATCAGCCCCAGCATTGT. This translates into CASIQGPLTGKGTSNQPQHC.

This clonotype was picked up many times. The chain is built from TRBV7-9 and TRBJ2-7, with D unclear. The V gene's germline CDR1 is SEHNR and CDR2 FQNEAQ (reference sequence). CDR3 length equals 14 residues. V lost 1 base and J lost 0, with 7 bases in between. Written as DNA, the CDR3 is TGTGCCAGCAGCTTAGTGGGTAGCTCCTACGAGCAGTACTTC. Its protein is CASSLVGSSYEQYF.

V is TRBV7-9 and J is TRBJ1-1; the D is unclear. The V end lost 0 bases, the J end lost 1 base, and 9 bases lay between the germline ends. This CDR3 contains 15 residues. CDR1 is SEHNR and CDR2 is FQNEAQ in the germline V gene (reference sequence). CDR3 amino acids: CASSLAFLENTEAFF. The CDR3 nucleotides are TGTGCCAGCAGCTTAGCATTTCTAGAGAACACTGAAGCTTTCTTT. The full variable domain, rest sourced from reference TRBV7-9 and TRBJ1-1, is DTGVSQNPRHKITKRGQNVTFRCDPISEHNRLYWYRQTLGQGPEFLTYFQNEAQLEKSRLLSDRFSAERPKGSFSTLEIQRTEQGDSAMYLCASSLAFLENTEAFFGQGTRLTVV.

This chain uses TRBV19 with TRBJ2-5; 8 bases are a match to TRBD2. Germline CDR1 is LNHDA and CDR2 is SQIVND (reference sequence). V was clipped by 7 bases and J by 3 bases; unmatched bases: 7. The length of the CDR3 is 14 residues. Written as DNA, the CDR3 is TGTGCCAGTACCGATCGGGGGGGCGAAGAGACCCAGTACTTC. This translates into CASTDRGGEETQYF.

The table lists this clonotype with a few counts. This chain connects TRBV20-1 to TRBJ1-5; possible D gene TRBD1, 5 bases. The V end lost 3 bases, the J end lost 6 bases, and 15 bases lay between the germline ends. This CDR3 spans 14 amino acids. Germline V CDR1 and CDR2: DFQATT, SNEGSKA (reference sequence). DNA of the CDR3: TGCAGTGCTAGCGAGGGGCAGGGCCGTCAGCCCCAGCATTTT. The encoded protein is CSASEGQGRQPQHF.

This clonotype has only one observation. The chain employs TRBV7-9 and TRBJ1-4; D is perhaps TRBD1 (6 bases). V lost 6 bases and J 0 bases, leaving 11 bases between the germline ends. The CDR3 is 15 amino acids. The germline gives CDR1 SEHNR, CDR2 FQNEAQ (reference sequence). CDR3 protein: CASSTGPATNEKLFF. DNA of the CDR3: TGTGCCAGCAGTACAGGGCCCGCAACTAATGAAAAACTGTTTTTT.

The rearrangement uses TRBV29-1 and TRBJ2-7; the match to TRBD1 covers 7 bases. CDR1 is SQVTM and CDR2 is ANQGSEA in the germline V gene. J was trimmed by 1 base and V by 4 bases; bases with no gene match: 1. There are 12 residues in the CDR3. In DNA form, the CDR3 reads TGCAGCGTTGCAGGGGGTTCCTACGAGCAGTACTTC. Translated, it gives CSVAGGSYEQYF.

This clonotype has just a few counts. This chain joins TRBV7-9 and TRBJ1-2; TRBD1 might be the D (6 bases). Trimming left V 5 bases short and J 4 bases short, with 14 bases between. The CDR3 runs to 14 residues. Germline CDR1 is SEHNR and CDR2 is FQNEAQ (reference sequence). The CDR3 spells CASSAGGGGYGYTF. CDR3 coding DNA: TGTGCCAGCAGCGCTGGGGGGGGCGGCTATGGCTACACCTTC.

Comment on this clonotype: Without the conserved terminal phenylalanine or tryptophan, this CDR3 likely stems from a read error. No DNA is shown, since the ends of the CDR3 on it are uncertain; the CDR3 is the one TCRdb lists. The chain has TRBV7-2 and TRBJ2-3. Including both end residues, the CDR3 is 12 amino acids long. CDR1 SGHTA and CDR2 FQGNSA come from the germline V gene. The CDR3 loop reads CASSLLTDTPYY.

V gene TRBV28 combines with J gene TRBJ1-3; D not resolved. This CDR3 is 17 amino acids long. Trimming cost V 5 bases and J 0 bases, with 17 bases left between them. CDR1 is MDHEN, CDR2 SYDVKM, per germline. This chain's CDR3 is CASSRHALQSSGNTIYF. In DNA form, the CDR3 reads TGTGCCAGCAGTCGGCACGCCTTACAGAGCTCTGGAAACACCATATATTTT.

The chain joins TRBV20-1 to TRBJ2-3, with TRBD1 as a possible D gene (6 bases). CDR1 DFQATT and CDR2 SNEGSKA come from the germline V gene (reference sequence). V was pared by 6 bases and J by 3 bases, with 13 bases between. The CDR3 runs 13 residues. Written as DNA, the CDR3 is TGCAGTGCCAGCAGGGGAAATACAGATACGCAGTATTTT. It codes for CSASRGNTDTQYF.

V usage is TRBV14 and J usage is TRBJ2-1; the match to TRBD2 covers 10 bases. This CDR3 has 16 residues. The ends lost 0 bases at V and 6 bases at J; junction bases unmatched: 5. Germline CDR1 and CDR2: SGHDN and FVKESK. The CDR3 DNA reads as TGTGCCAGCAGCCAAGACTTGCCTAGCGGGAGCAATGAGCAGTTCTTC. It specifies CASSQDLPSGSNEQFF.

This clonotype has more than one count but fewer than ten. The gene calls are TRBV6-1 and TRBJ1-1, with 8 bases fitting TRBD1. The CDR3 sequence is 13 residues long. In germline, CDR1 is MNHNS, CDR2 SASEGT. Trimming at V came to 7 bases and at J to 1 base, leaving 2 bases not matched to a gene. The CDR3 loop reads CASKQGGNTEAFF. In DNA form, the CDR3 reads TGTGCCAGCAAACAGGGGGGGAACACTGAAGCTTTCTTT.

This chain joins TRBV19 and TRBJ2-1; TRBD2 matches at 10 bases. This CDR3 has 15 amino acids. Per the germline V gene, CDR1 is LNHDA and CDR2 is SQIVND (reference sequence). The J segment lost 9 bases and the V segment lost 0 bases, leaving 5 bases of the junction unmatched. CDR3 coding DNA: TGTGCCAGTAGTATAGAGGCTAGCGGGAGTGGTGAGCAGTTCTTC. This translates into CASSIEASGSGEQFF.

This clonotype was detected only a few times. For the CDR3, the DNA is TGTGCCAGCACCTTGCGGCAGCTGGGCAATCAGCCCCAGCATTTT. It encodes CASTLRQLGNQPQHF. This rearrangement joins TRBV12-3 or TRBV12-4 to TRBJ1-5; no clear D gene. This CDR3 has 15 residues. Trimming took off 7 bases at V and 2 bases at J, with 15 bases between the two ends.

The chain is built from TRBV7-4 and TRBJ1-1, with 9 bases aligning to TRBD1. V gave up 5 bases and J gave up 11 bases; unmatched junction bases: 6. The CDR3 covers 12 residues. Germline V gene sequence: CDR1 SGHVT, CDR2 SQSDAQ. The CDR3 region is CASSIGTGSAFF. In DNA, the CDR3 is TGTGCCAGCAGCATAGGGACAGGGTCCGCTTTCTTT.

The chain employs TRBV5-1 and TRBJ1-2; D may be TRBD1 (6 bases). CDR1 is SGHRS and CDR2 is YFSETQ in the germline V gene. The CDR3 totals 19 residues. Trimming took 3 bases from V and 1 from J, leaving 25 bases between them. In DNA, the CDR3 is TGCGCCAGCAGCTCCCCCCGCCACAACAGGGCGAGAGATAACTATGGCTACACCTTC. Amino acids: CASSSPRHNRARDNYGYTF.